The rows below give T cell receptor beta chains drawn from one sample of a study of blood T cell repertoires in COVID-19. This table comes from immunoSEQ multiplex PCR, and its TCRdb copy is limited to in-frame clones, with some not included. Here the sample spans roughly 100,000 clones, 89% being singletons. Sequencing input: peripheral blood. The receptor source for this set is a woman at least 80 years old with active COVID-19. Each CDR3 is given with its conserved first and last residue. A D gene is named only where the DNA matches it firmly. Rows give clone size only sometimes, using once, few, many, or a class for an expanded clone.

abundance	v_gene	d_gene	j_gene	CDR3aa	CDR3nt
NA	TRBV27	NA	TRBJ1-5	CASSPGGRQPQHF	TGTGCCAGCAGCCCCGGCGGTAGACAGCCCCAGCATTTT
NA	TRBV27	NA	TRBJ1-2	CASRMARGIFGYTF	TGTGCCAGCAGAATGGCCCGGGGTATCTTTGGCTACACCTTC
NA	TRBV19	TRBD2	TRBJ2-3	CASKAGGDTQYF	TGTGCCAGTAAGGCGGGAGGAGATACGCAGTATTTT
NA	TRBV12-5	NA	TRBJ2-2	CASGLGTDTGELFF	TGTGCTAGTGGTTTGGGGACAGACACCGGGGAGCTGTTTTTT
NA	TRBV23-1	TRBD2	TRBJ2-3	CASSLAGGTDTQYF	TGCGCCAGCAGTCTAGCGGGAGGAACAGATACGCAGTATTTT
NA	TRBV7-2	NA	TRBJ2-5	CASSLAHGQETQYF	TGTGCCAGCAGCTTAGCTCACGGGCAAGAGACCCAGTACTTC
NA	TRBV5-1	TRBD1	TRBJ2-3	CASNTGGRTDTQYF	TGCGCCAGCAATACAGGGGGCAGAACAGATACGCAGTATTTT
NA	TRBV5-1	TRBD1	TRBJ2-2	CASRPGTDTGELFF	TGCGCCAGCAGACCCGGGACAGACACCGGGGAGCTGTTTTTT
few	TRBV6-5	NA	TRBJ1-3	CASSLGNTIYF	TGTGCCAGCAGCCTTGGAAACACCATATATTTT
NA	TRBV4-3	NA	TRBJ1-1	CASSQLRGTEAFF	TGCGCCAGCAGCCAACTTCGGGGGACTGAAGCTTTCTTT
NA	TRBV9	TRBD2	TRBJ2-1	CASSADSGRILYEQFF	TGTGCCAGCAGCGCCGACAGCGGGAGGATTCTCTATGAGCAGTTCTTC
NA	TRBV4-2	TRBD1	TRBJ2-7	CASSQATGQSSYEQYF	TGTGCCAGCAGCCAGGCCACGGGACAGAGCTCCTACGAGCAGTACTTC
NA	TRBV21-1	NA	TRBJ2-1	CASSPTRRSGRRNEQFF	TGTGCCAGCAGCCCCACACGGAGGAGCGGGAGACGCAATGAGCAGTTCTTC
NA	TRBV28	NA	TRBJ2-7	CASSPRDSRYEQYF	TGTGCCAGCAGTCCCCGGGACTCGAGATACGAGCAGTACTTC
once	TRBV6-2/TRBV6-3	NA	TRBJ1-3	CASSSNPGTKSSGNTIYF	TGTGCCAGCAGTTCAAATCCCGGGACAAAGAGCTCTGGAAACACCATATATTTT
NA	TRBV2	NA	TRBJ1-2	CASKLGPWVSNYGYTF	TGTGCCAGCAAGTTGGGCCCGTGGGTCAGTAACTATGGCTACACCTTC
once	TRBV27	NA	TRBJ2-7	CASRYGTHYEQYF	TGTGCCAGCAGGTACGGGACTCACTACGAGCAGTACTTC
NA	TRBV6-6	TRBD1	TRBJ1-1	CASSPRWNPWDSAKQGAEAFF	TGTGCCAGCAGTCCCCGTTGGAACCCTTGGGACAGCGCTAAACAAGGGGCTGAAGCTTTCTTT
few	TRBV29-1	NA	TRBJ2-2	CSVVGQTNTGELFF	TGCAGCGTTGTCGGACAGACGAACACCGGGGAGCTGTTTTTT
NA	TRBV2	NA	TRBJ2-7	CASSRTSYEQYF	TGTGCCAGCAGCCGTACTAGCTACGAGCAGTACTTC
NA	TRBV28	NA	TRBJ1-2	CASSLGQRDYGYTF	TGTGCCAGCAGTTTAGGACAGAGAGACTATGGCTACACCTTC
NA	TRBV5-6	NA	TRBJ2-2	CASTLGGDTGELFF	TGTGCCAGCACGCTAGGGGGGGACACCGGGGAGCTGTTTTTT
NA	TRBV6-5	NA	TRBJ2-2	CASTIGGAHTGELFF	TGTGCCAGCACCATAGGAGGGGCCCACACCGGGGAGCTGTTTTTT
NA	TRBV24-1	NA	TRBJ1-1	CATRGYLNTEAFF	TGTGCCACAAGGGGATATCTGAACACTGAAGCTTTCTTT
few	TRBV5-5	NA	TRBJ2-7	CASSLGAGSYEQYF	TGTGCCAGCAGCTTGGGTGCAGGGTCCTACGAGCAGTACTTC
few	TRBV6-5	NA	TRBJ2-2	CASMRVNTGELFF	TGTGCCAGCATGCGGGTGAACACCGGGGAGCTGTTTTTT
NA	TRBV11-3	NA	TRBJ2-5	CASSFDSQETQYF	TGTGCCAGCAGCTTTGACAGCCAAGAGACCCAGTACTTC
once	TRBV3-1/TRBV3-2	TRBD1	TRBJ2-7	CASSPRTGSYEQYF	TGTGCCAGCAGCCCCCGGACAGGGAGCTACGAGCAGTACTTC
NA	TRBV7-2	TRBD2	TRBJ2-5	CASSLAGTSGSGQETQYF	TGTGCCAGCAGCTTAGCTGGGACTAGCGGGAGTGGACAAGAGACCCAGTACTTC
NA	TRBV5-1	NA	TRBJ1-1	CASSLVRSRGTTEAFF	TGCGCCAGCAGCTTGGTTAGGTCAAGGGGAACCACTGAAGCTTTCTTT
few	TRBV4-2	TRBD1	TRBJ1-1	CASSQPRDRVVNTEAFF	TGTGCCAGCAGCCAACCTCGGGACAGGGTGGTCAACACTGAAGCTTTCTTT
NA	TRBV20-1	NA	TRBJ2-1	CSAYHLSEQFF	TGCAGTGCGTATCACCTATCCGAGCAGTTCTTC
NA	TRBV5-4	TRBD1	TRBJ1-1	CASSSTQGNVGTEAFF	TGTGCCAGCAGCAGTACACAGGGGAATGTGGGGACTGAAGCTTTCTTT
few	TRBV2	NA	TRBJ2-7	CASREAGGSSYEQYF	TGTGCCAGCAGGGAAGCAGGCGGTAGCTCCTACGAGCAGTACTTC